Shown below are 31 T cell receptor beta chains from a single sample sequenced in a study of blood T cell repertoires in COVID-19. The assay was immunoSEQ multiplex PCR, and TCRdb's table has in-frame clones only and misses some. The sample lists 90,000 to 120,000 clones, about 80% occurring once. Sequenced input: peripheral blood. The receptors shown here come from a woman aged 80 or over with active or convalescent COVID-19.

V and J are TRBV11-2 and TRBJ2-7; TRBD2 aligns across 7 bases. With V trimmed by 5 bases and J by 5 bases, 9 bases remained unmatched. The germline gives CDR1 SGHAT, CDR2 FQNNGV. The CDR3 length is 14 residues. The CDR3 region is CASSPTRENHEQYF. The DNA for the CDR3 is TGTGCCAGCAGCCCTACGCGGGAGAACCACGAGCAGTACTTC.

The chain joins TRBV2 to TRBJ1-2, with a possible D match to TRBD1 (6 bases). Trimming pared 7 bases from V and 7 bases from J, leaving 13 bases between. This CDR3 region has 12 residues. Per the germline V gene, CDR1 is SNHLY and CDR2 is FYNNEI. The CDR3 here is CASTGVSFGYTF. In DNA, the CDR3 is TGTGCCAGCACAGGGGTTAGTTTTGGCTACACCTTC.

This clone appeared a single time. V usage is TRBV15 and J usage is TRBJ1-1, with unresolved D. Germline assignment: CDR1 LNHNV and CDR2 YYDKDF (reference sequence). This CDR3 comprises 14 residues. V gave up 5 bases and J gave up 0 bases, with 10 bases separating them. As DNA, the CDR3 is TGTGCCACCAGCCCCCTCGAGATGAACACTGAAGCTTTCTTT. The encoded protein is CATSPLEMNTEAFF.

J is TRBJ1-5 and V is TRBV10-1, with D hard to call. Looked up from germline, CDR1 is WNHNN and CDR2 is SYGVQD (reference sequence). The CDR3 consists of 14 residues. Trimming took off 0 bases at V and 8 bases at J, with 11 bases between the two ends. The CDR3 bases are TGCGCCAGCAGTGAGTCGACATTCCTGAAGCCCCAGCATTTT. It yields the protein CASSESTFLKPQHF.

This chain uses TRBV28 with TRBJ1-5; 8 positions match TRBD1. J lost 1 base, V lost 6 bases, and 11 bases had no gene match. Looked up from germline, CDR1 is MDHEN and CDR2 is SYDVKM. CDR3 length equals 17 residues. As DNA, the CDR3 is TGTGCCAGCAGAAGAAGCGGACAGGGTGGAAGCAATCAGCCCCAGCATTTT. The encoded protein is CASRRSGQGGSNQPQHF.

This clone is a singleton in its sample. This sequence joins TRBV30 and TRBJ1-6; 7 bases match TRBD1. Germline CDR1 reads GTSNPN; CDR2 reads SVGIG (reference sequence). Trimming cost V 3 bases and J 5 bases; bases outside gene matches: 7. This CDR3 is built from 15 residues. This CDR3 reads CAWRLYRGNNSPLHF. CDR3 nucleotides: TGTGCCTGGAGACTCTACAGGGGTAATAATTCACCCCTCCACTTT. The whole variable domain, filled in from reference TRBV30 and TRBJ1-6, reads SQTIHQWPATLVQPVGSPLSLECTVEGTSNPNLYWYRQAAGRGLQLLFYSVGIGQISSEVPQNLSASRPQDRQFILSSKKLLLSDSGFYLCAWRLYRGNNSPLHFGNGTRLTVT.

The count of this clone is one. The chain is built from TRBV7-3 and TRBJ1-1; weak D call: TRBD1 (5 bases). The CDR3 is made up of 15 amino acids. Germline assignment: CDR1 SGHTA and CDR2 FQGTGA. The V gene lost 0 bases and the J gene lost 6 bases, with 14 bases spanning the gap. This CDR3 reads CASSLTGRGEAEAFF. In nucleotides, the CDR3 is TGTGCCAGCAGCTTAACGGGGAGGGGAGAGGCTGAAGCTTTCTTT.

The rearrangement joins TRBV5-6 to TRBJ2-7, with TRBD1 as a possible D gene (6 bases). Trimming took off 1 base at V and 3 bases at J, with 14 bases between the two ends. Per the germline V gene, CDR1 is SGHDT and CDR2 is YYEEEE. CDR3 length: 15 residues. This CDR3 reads CASSLLQGKIYEQYF. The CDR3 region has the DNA TGTGCCAGCAGCTTGTTACAGGGCAAAATCTACGAGCAGTACTTC.

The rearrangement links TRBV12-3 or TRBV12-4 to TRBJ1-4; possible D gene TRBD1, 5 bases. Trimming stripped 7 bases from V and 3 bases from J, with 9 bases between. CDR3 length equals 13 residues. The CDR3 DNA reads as TGTGCCAGCAAAAGGGGCCCTAATGAAAAACTGTTTTTT. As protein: CASKRGPNEKLFF.

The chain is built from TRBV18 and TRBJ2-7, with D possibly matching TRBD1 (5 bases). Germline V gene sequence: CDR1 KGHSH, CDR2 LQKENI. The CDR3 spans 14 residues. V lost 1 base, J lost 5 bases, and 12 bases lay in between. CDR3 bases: TGTGCCAGCTCACCACAGGGGCGGTATGACGAGCAGTACTTC. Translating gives CASSPQGRYDEQYF.

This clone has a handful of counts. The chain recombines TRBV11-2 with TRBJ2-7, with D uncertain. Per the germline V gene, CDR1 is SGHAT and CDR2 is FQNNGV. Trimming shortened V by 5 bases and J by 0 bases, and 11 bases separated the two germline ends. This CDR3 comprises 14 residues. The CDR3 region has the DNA TGTGCCAGCAGCGCAAGACAAGCCTCCTACGAGCAGTACTTC. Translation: CASSARQASYEQYF. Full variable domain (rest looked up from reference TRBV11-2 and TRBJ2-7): EAGVAQSPRYKIIEKRQSVAFWCNPISGHATLYWYQQILGQGPKLLIQFQNNGVVDDSQLPKDRFSAERLKGVDSTLKIQPAKLEDSAVYLCASSARQASYEQYFGPGTRLTVT.

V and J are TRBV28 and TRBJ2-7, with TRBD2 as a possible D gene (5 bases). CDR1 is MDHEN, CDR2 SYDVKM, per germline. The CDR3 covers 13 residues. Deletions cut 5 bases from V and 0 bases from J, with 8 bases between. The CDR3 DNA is TGTGCCAGCAGTGGTGGGAGCTCCTACGAGCAGTACTTC. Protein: CASSGGSSYEQYF.

The CDR3 protein is CASSLGQGLDTQYF. CDR3 bases: TGTGCCAGTAGTTTAGGACAGGGGTTGGATACGCAGTATTTT. The chain links TRBV19 to TRBJ2-3; 9 nucleotides match TRBD1. Trimming cost V 5 bases and J 6 bases; bases outside gene matches: 6. Germline lookup yields CDR1 LNHDA and CDR2 SQIVND (reference sequence). The CDR3 has 14 residues.

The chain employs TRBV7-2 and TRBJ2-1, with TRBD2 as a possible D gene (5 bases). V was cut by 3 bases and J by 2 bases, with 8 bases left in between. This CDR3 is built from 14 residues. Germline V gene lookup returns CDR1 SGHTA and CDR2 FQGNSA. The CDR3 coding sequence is TGTGCCAGCAGCTTGGCCGGGACCTACAATGAGCAGTTCTTC. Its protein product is CASSLAGTYNEQFF.

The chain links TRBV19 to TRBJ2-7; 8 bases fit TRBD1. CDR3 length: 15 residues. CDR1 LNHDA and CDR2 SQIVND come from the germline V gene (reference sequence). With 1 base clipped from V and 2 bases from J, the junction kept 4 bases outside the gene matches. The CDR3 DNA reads TGTGCCAGTAGTATAGTTGCAGGGGGCACCTACGAGCAGTACTTC. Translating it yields CASSIVAGGTYEQYF.

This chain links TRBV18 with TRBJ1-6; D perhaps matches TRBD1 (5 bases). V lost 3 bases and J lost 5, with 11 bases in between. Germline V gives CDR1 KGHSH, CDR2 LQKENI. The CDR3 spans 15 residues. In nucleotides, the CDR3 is TGTGCCAGCTCACCGGGGCAGGTCGATAATTCACCCCTCCACTTT. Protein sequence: CASSPGQVDNSPLHF.

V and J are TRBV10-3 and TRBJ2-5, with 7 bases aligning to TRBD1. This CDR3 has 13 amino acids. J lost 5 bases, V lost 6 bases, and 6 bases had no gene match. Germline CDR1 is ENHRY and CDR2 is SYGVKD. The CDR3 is CAIRGRGSETQYF. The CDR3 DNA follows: TGTGCCATCAGGGGCAGGGGGTCTGAGACCCAGTACTTC.

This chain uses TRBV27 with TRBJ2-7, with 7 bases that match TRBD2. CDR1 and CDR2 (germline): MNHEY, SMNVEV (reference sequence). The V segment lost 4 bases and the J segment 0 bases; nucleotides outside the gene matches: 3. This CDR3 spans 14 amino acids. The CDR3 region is CASSSSGVSYEQYF. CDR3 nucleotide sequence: TGTGCCAGCAGTTCTAGCGGAGTCTCCTACGAGCAGTACTTC.

The CDR3 spells CASTHTGGHGYTF. In DNA, the CDR3 is TGTGCCAGCACTCATACAGGGGGGCATGGCTACACCTTC. The V gene is TRBV5-6, the J gene TRBJ1-2, with TRBD1 matching 8 bases. There are 13 residues in the CDR3. Germline V gene sequence: CDR1 SGHDT, CDR2 YYEEEE. Trimming at V came to 6 bases and at J to 6 bases, leaving 7 bases not matched to a gene.

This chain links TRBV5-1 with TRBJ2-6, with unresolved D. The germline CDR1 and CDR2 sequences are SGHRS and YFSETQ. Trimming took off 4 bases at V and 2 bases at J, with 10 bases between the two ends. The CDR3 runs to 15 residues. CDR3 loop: CASSLTAAGANVLTF. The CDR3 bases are TGCGCCAGCAGCCTGACGGCGGCTGGGGCCAACGTCCTGACTTTC.

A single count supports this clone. The CDR3 protein is CASSSGTGGSGGYTF. The CDR3 region has the DNA TGTGCCAGCAGCTCAGGGACAGGGGGCTCGGGAGGCTACACCTTC. The J gene is TRBJ1-2, the V gene TRBV13; 12 bases are shared with TRBD1. Unmatched junction bases numbered 8, after V lost 4 bases and J lost 8 bases. Germline V gene lookup returns CDR1 PRHDT and CDR2 FYEKMQ (reference sequence). CDR3 length equals 15 residues.

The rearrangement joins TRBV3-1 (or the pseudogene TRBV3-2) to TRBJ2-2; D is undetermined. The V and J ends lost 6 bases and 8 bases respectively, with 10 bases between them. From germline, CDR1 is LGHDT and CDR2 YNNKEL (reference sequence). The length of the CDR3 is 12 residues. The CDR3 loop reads CASRPTWGELFF. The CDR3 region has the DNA TGTGCCAGCAGACCTACGTGGGGGGAGCTGTTTTTT.

The CDR3 sequence: CASSSGTGDFFTDTQYF. CDR3 DNA sequence: TGTGCCAGCAGTTCCGGGACAGGGGATTTTTTCACAGATACGCAGTATTTT. The rearrangement joins TRBV7-9 to TRBJ2-3; 10 bases align to TRBD1. This CDR3 contains 17 residues. The trim removed 6 bases at V and 2 bases at J, leaving 11 bases unmatched. From germline, CDR1 is SEHNR and CDR2 FQNEAQ (reference sequence).

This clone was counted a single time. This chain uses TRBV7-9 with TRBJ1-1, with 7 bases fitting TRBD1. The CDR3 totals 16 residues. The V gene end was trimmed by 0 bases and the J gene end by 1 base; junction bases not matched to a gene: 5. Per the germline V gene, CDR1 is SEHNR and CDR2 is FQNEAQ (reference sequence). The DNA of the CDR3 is TGTGCCAGCAGCTTAGCCCCGGACAGGTCGAACACTGAAGCTTTCTTT. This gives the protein CASSLAPDRSNTEAFF.

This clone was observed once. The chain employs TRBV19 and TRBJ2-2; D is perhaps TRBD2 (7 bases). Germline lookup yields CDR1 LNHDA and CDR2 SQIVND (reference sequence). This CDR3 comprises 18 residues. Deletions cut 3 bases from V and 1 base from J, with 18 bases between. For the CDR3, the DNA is TGTGCCAGTAGTATGGGGGGCGGGAGCCTGTGGAACACCGGGGAGCTGTTTTTT. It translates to CASSMGGGSLWNTGELFF.

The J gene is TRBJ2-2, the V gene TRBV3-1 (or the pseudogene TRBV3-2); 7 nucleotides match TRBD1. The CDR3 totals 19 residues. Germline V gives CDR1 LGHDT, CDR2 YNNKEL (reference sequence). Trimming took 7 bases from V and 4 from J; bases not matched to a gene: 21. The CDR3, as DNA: TGTGCCAGCACCGTTTTTTCGGTAAGGGGGCCGTTCGTCACCGGGGAGCTGTTTTTT. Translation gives CASTVFSVRGPFVTGELFF.

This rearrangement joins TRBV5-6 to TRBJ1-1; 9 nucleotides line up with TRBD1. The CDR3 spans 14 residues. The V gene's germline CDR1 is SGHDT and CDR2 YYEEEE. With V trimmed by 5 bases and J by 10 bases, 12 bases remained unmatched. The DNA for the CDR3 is TGTGCCAGCAGACCCAGAACAGGGGGCGCGACAGCTTTCTTT. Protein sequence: CASRPRTGGATAFF.

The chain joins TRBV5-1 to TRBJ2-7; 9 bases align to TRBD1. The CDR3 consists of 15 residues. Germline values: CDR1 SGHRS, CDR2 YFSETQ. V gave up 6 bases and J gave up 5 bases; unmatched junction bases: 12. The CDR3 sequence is CASTFQNRGPDEQYF. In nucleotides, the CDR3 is TGCGCCAGCACCTTCCAAAACAGGGGGCCCGACGAGCAGTACTTC.

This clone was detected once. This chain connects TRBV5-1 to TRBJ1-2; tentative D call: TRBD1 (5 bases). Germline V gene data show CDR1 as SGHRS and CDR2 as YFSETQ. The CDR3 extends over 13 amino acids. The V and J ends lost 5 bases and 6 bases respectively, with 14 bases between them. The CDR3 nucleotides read TGCGCCAGCAGGTCCAGGACAAATGATGGCTACACCTTC. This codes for CASRSRTNDGYTF.

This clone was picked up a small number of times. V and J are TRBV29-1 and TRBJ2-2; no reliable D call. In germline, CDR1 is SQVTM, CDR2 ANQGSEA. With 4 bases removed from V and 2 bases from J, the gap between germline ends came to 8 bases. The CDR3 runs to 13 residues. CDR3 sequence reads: CSVVRGNTGELFF. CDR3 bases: TGCAGCGTTGTTAGAGGTAACACCGGGGAGCTGTTTTTT.

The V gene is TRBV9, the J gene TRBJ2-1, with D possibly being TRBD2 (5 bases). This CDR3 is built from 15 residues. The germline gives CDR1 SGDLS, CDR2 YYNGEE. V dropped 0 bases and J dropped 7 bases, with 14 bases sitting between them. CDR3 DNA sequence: TGTGCCAGCAGCGTAGGAGGGTTGGGAGTTAATGAGCAGTTCTTC. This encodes CASSVGGLGVNEQFF. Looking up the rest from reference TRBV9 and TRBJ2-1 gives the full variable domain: DSGVTQTPKHLITATGQRVTLRCSPRSGDLSVYWYQQSLDQGLQFLIQYYNGEERAKGNILERFSAQQFPDLHSELNLSSLELGDSALYFCASSVGGLGVNEQFFGPGTRLTVL.